This TCR beta chain was recorded in a study of human T cells and chemical hapten exposure. Study information: TCR yields differed between samples (mainly from small differences in pooled library volume). Findings and caveats of the study: Clustering by CDR3 similarity yielded significantly more large clusters from expanded TCRs than controls.

A word on this clonotype: Its antigen is not identified.

Time point: patch test 3, about 24 weeks after DPC sensitization. Treatment of the sample: therapeutic diphenylcyclopropenone sensitization with weekly scalp DPC. Each cDNA molecule in the library carried unique molecular identifiers. TCRdb fed the RACE reads into MiXCR, producing one record per CDR3 protein. The sample lists 80,000 to 100,000 distinct CDR3 sequences; 27% were seen once. The germline V and J ends were trimmed by 0 bases and 7 bases, with 17 bases remaining between them. This CDR3 spans 16 amino acids. Germline lookup yields CDR1 LNHNV and CDR2 YYDKDF (reference sequence). The origin of this receptor is a middle-aged man with alopecia areata. Some clones in this sample may be carry-over from other donors' samples. This chain uses TRBV15 with TRBJ2-3; D uncertain. The sample in question was whole blood, obtained in connection with sensitization to the hapten diphenylcyclopropenone (DPC). For the CDR3, the DNA is TGTGCCACCAGCAGAGATCCGGGTCAATGGAAATATACGCAGTATTTT. It specifies CATSRDPGQWKYTQYF.